This T cell receptor (beta chain) was sequenced for a study of Graves' ophthalmopathy and Graves' hyperthyroidism. There are many counts of this clonotype. The PBMCs used were ones drawn from approximately 9.9 ml of fresh peripheral blood. From germline, CDR1 is PRHDT and CDR2 FYEKMQ (reference sequence). With 6 bases removed from V and 6 bases from J, the gap between germline ends came to 8 bases. This CDR3 is built from 12 residues. Scientists amplified the TCR beta CDR3 regions from RNA transcripts. HTBI primers were employed in first-round RT-PCR, then a second-round multiplex PCR followed. TCRdb processed the multiplex PCR reads anew with MiXCR; each CDR3 protein has one entry. The sample has under 400,000 distinct CDR3 sequences, about a sixth seen once.

Sequencing was carried out using peripheral blood. V is TRBV13 and J is TRBJ2-2, with D tentatively TRBD1 or TRBD2 (5 bases each). This TCR derives from an adult man with Graves' ophthalmopathy. The CDR3 sequence: CASSEGPGELFF. CDR3 DNA: TGTGCCAGCAGTGAGGGGCCCGGGGAGCTGTTTTTT.